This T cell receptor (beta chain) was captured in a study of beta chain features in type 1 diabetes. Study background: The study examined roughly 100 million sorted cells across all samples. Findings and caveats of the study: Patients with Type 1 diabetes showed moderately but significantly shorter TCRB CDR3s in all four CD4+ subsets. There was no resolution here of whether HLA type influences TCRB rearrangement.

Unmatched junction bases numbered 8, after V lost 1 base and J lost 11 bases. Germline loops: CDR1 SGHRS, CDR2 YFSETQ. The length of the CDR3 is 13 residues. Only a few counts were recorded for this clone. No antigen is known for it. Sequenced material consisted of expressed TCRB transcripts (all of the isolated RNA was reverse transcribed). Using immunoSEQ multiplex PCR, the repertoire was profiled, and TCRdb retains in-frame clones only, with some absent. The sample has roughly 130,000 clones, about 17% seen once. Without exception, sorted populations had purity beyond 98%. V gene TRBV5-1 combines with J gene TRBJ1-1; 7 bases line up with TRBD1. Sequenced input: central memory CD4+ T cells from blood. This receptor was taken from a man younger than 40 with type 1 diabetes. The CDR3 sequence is CASSLSTGAEAFF. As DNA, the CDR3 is TGCGCCAGCAGCTTGTCAACAGGGGCAGAGGCTTTCTTT.